This T cell receptor (beta chain) was identified in a study of blood T cell repertoires in COVID-19. CDR1 is SGDLS and CDR2 is YYNGEE in the germline V gene. Trimming took 0 bases from V and 0 from J, leaving 7 bases between them. The CDR3 is 15 amino acids. Method: immunoSEQ multiplex PCR; TCRdb's copy keeps in-frame clones and lacks some. The data show 200,000 to 250,000 clones, around four fifths seen once. J is TRBJ1-5 and V is TRBV9; D gene uncertain. The specimen sequenced was peripheral blood. This TCR was sampled from a man aged 25 to 40 who had recovered from COVID-19. CDR3 in amino acids: CASSVAPDSNQPQHF. CDR3 nucleotides: TGTGCCAGCAGCGTAGCCCCAGATAGCAATCAGCCCCAGCATTTT.